This is a list of T cell receptor beta chains from one sample in a study of cytomegalovirus exposure and HLA in healthy donors. Produced via immunoSEQ multiplex PCR; TCRdb's table is partial and in-frame only. The table includes about 200,000 clones, roughly four fifths detected once. The sequenced material came from PBMCs. The origin of the receptors is a woman aged 50 to 65 in good health and CMV-seropositive. The CDR3 runs from the conserved cysteine through the conserved F or W. D genes are given only for firm matches.

CDR3 length,J gene,D gene,V gene,CDR3 DNA,CDR3 protein
15,TRBJ2-7,NA,TRBV28,TGTGCCAGCAGTCGACGGGGGACAGCTTCCTACGAGCAGTACTTC,CASSRRGTASYEQYF
12,TRBJ2-5,TRBD1,TRBV29-1,TGCAGCGTAGGACAGGGGCAAGAGACCCAGTACTTC,CSVGQGQETQYF
14,TRBJ2-7,NA,TRBV27,TGTGCCAGCAGTTCTGTCTCCCGTCCCTACGAGCAGTACTTC,CASSSVSRPYEQYF
13,TRBJ2-2,NA,TRBV10-3,TGTGCCATCCGCGGCTTTACCACCGGGGAGCTGTTTTTT,CAIRGFTTGELFF
15,TRBJ1-6,NA,TRBV11-2,TGTGCCAGCAGCTTAGATCTCTCGAGTAATTCACCCCTCCACTTT,CASSLDLSSNSPLHF
14,TRBJ2-1,NA,TRBV6-4,TGTGCCAGCAGTGACTCACCCCTAGCAGGTGAGCAGTTCTTC,CASSDSPLAGEQFF
18,TRBJ1-1,NA,TRBV7-9,TGTGCCAGCAGCTTAGCGACGGGGGGCGGTTTAGCGAACACTGAAGCTTTCTTT,CASSLATGGGLANTEAFF
15,TRBJ1-2,TRBD1,TRBV9,TGTGCCAGCAGCGGGGGACAGGGTAACTCCTATGGCTACACCTTC,CASSGGQGNSYGYTF
15,TRBJ2-7,TRBD2,TRBV5-5,TGTGCCAGCAGCTTGGGGACTAGCGGGACTTACGAGCAGTACTTC,CASSLGTSGTYEQYF
15,TRBJ1-2,NA,TRBV7-2,TGTGCCAGCAGCCTCCCGAACGAGAGAAACTATGGCTACACCTTC,CASSLPNERNYGYTF